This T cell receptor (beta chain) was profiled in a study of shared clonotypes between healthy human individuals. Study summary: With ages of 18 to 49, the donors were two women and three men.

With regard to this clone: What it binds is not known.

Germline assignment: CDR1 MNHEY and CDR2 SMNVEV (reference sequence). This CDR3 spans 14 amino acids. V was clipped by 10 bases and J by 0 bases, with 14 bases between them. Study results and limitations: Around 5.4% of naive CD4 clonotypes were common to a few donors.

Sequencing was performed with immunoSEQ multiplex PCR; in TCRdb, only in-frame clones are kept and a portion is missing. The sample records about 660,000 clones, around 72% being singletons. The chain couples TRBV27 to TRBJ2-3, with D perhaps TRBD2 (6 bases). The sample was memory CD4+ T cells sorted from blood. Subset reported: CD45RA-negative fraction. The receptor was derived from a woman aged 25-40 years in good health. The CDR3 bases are TGTGCCACTGGAGGGTATCTTAGCACAGATACGCAGTATTTT. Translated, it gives CATGGYLSTDTQYF.